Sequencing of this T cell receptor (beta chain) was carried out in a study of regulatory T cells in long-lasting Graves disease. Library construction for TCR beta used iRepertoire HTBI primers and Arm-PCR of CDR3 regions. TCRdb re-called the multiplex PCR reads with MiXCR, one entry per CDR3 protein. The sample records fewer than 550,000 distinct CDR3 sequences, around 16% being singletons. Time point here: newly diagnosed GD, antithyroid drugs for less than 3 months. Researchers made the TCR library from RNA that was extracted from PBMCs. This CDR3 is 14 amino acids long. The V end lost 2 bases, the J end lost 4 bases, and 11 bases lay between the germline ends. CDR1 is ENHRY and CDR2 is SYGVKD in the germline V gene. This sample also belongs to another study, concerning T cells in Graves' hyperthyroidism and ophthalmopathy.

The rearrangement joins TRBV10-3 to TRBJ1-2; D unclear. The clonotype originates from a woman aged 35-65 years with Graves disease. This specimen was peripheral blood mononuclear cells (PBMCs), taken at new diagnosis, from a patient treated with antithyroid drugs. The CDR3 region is CAISEQNTPYGYTF. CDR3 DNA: TGTGCCATCAGTGAGCAGAATACCCCCTATGGCTACACCTTC.